This entry concerns a single T cell receptor beta chain. The antigen it recognizes is unknown. Per-base quality was not reported, and no clone a single base away is much larger than it. The library came from RACE. Reads for this sample came from a NextSeq 500. During library preparation, unique molecular identifiers were attached to individual cDNA molecules so that TCRs could be counted in a quantitative, reproducible way. Each blood RNA sample was used to sequence both TCR alpha and TCR beta chains. In the original analysis: Samples had a median of approximately 96,000 TCRs, with a range from about 20,000 to 690,600. V, J and CDR3 annotation of the TCR reads was carried out using the Decombinator software suite. For the PS versus PT1 abundance plots, all samples were subsampled to the same number of TCRs (28,000). Expanded TCRs were defined as absent before sensitization and observed at least eight times at the 2-week time point. Starting from the raw public reads, TCRdb applied fastp trimming at Q25, assembled clones with MiXCR and retained in-frame beta chains. Rows are combined by CDR3 protein, so each entry shows the most common genes and DNA. The V and J calls and clone size are TCRdb's, not the authors'. The sample includes 150,000 to 200,000 distinct CDR3 sequences, with more than 20% observed a single time. The ten biggest clones cover about 6.7% of the sample.

The CDR3 measures 15 amino acids from cysteine to phenylalanine. CDR3 DNA only is kept here, 45 bases in frame from base 1. V is pared back by 0 bases and J by 4 bases, with 16 bases lying between the germline termini. Per the germline V gene (reference sequence), DFQATT is the CDR1 and SNEGSKA is the CDR2. This specimen comes from a study of human T cells and chemical hapten exposure (dated by TCRdb to the early 2020s). Regarding the study in general: For sensitization, 2% DPC in acetone was applied to a 2 cm by 2 cm area of upper inner arm skin. Throughout the approximately 26-week study period, patients were also given weekly therapeutic DPC doses on the scalp. Patch testing was done on the upper back using Finn chambers containing 0.01% DPC, and results were scored after 6 days according to International Contact Dermatitis Research Group standards. Most of the patients in the cohort were female, and the cohort covered alopecia areata with under or over 50% scalp involvement, alopecia totalis and alopecia universalis. Libraries were pooled for sequencing, and variation in per-sample TCR yields was attributed mainly to small differences in library volumes within the pool. In alopecia patients, the study followed how the peripheral blood TCR repertoire changed in vivo over primary and secondary sensitization to diphenylcyclopropenone (DPC), a hapten. Blood samples were taken from patients before sensitization (week 0) and then at 2, 6 and about 24 weeks after DPC sensitization. Blood for TCR sequencing was provided by twenty-nine alopecia patients at one to four time points (pre-sensitization, 2, 6 and 24 weeks).

General study outcomes and caveats: Patch test score was positively correlated with the number of PT1 expanded TCRs, with significance at thresholds 8, 16 and 32 but not at 4. All patients had alopecia, a presumed autoimmune disease, so their immune response might differ from that of healthy individuals. Expanded TCRs formed significantly more large CDR3 similarity clusters than pre-sensitization or healthy control sets, consistent with antigen-driven responses. After repeated subsampling, changes were observed in the strength of the expansion versus patch-test correlation and in the threshold at which the correlation became significant. DPC sensitization did not change the number of TCRs with a frequency above 1 in 1000, and there was no evidence of changes in global repertoire structure.

The time point label on this specimen signifies: patch test 1, 2 weeks after DPC sensitization. The label giving this sample's treatment or condition can be read as: therapeutic diphenylcyclopropenone sensitization with weekly scalp DPC. At every patch-test visit, the blood draw took place before the patch test was put on. Patients were considered eligible if aged 18 to 70, diagnosed with alopecia and deemed suitable for DPC therapy, and patients were excluded if pregnant. Total RNA was extracted from unfractionated whole blood collected in Tempus Blood RNA tubes. The source material was whole blood, sampled in connection with sensitization to the hapten diphenylcyclopropenone (DPC). The sequence was obtained from a woman between 45 and 65 years old with alopecia areata. Some clones in this sample may be carry-over from other donors' samples. The sequence joins TRBV20-1 to TRBJ2-7; the D gene is perhaps TRBD2, on 6 matching bases. The bases are TGCAGTGCTAGAGACCCCGGGACCGGAGGGTACGAGCAGTACTTC. Translation gives CSARDPGTGGYEQYF.